This T cell receptor beta chain was retrieved from a study of technical replicates of blood from several donors. Repertoires were generated with immunoSEQ multiplex PCR, while TCRdb's copy carries only in-frame clones and drops some. The table lists 80,000 or so clones, roughly 77% of them singletons. The V gene's germline CDR1 is GTSNPN and CDR2 SVGIG (reference sequence). J was trimmed by 9 bases and V by 2 bases; bases with no gene match: 7. The length of the CDR3 is 14 residues. The V and J genes are TRBV30 and TRBJ2-1; 10 bases match TRBD2. Input material: PBMCs. This TCR derives from a human donor in good health. Some clones in this sample may be carry-over from other donors' samples. DNA of the CDR3: TGTGCCTGGAGTAGAACTAGCGGGATAGTTGAGCAGTTCTTC. Its translation is CAWSRTSGIVEQFF. Together with reference TRBV30 and TRBJ2-1, the CDR3 gives the full variable domain: SQTIHQWPATLVQPVGSPLSLECTVEGTSNPNLYWYRQAAGRGLQLLFYSVGIGQISSEVPQNLSASRPQDRQFILSSKKLLLSDSGFYLCAWSRTSGIVEQFFGPGTRLTVL.